The clone carrying this T cell receptor beta chain came up many times. This CDR3 region has 16 residues. CDR1 is LGHNA, CDR2 YSLEER, per germline. The V gene end was trimmed by 1 base and the J gene end by 5 bases; junction bases not matched to a gene: 9. The data were taken from a study of kidney transplant recipient with SARS-CoV-2 infection. A single record per CDR3 protein comes from TCRdb applying MiXCR to the reads. The sample gives roughly 230,000 distinct CDR3 sequences, about 30% of which show up once; roughly 7% is in the top ten. Specimen: a blood sample, collected at baseline and on day 111 from a kidney transplant recipient. This rearrangement joins TRBV4-3 to TRBJ2-5, with 8 bases aligning to TRBD1. The TCR sequence derives from a male patient in his thirties who had COVID-19 and was a kidney transplant recipient. Some T cells here may be from the graft donor. The CDR3 loop reads CASSQVYQGARETQYF. The CDR3 DNA follows: TGCGCCAGCAGCCAAGTGTACCAGGGGGCCCGGGAGACCCAGTACTTC.